These 25 T cell receptor beta chains share one sample of origin, sequenced in a study of blood T cell repertoires in COVID-19 (dated by TCRdb to the early 2020s). The method behind the library was the immunoSEQ multiplex PCR assay. Not all clones reach the TCRdb copy of this immuneACCESS table, which keeps in-frame sequences only. Checked studies attribute under half of the gap to unresolved V genes and leave the rest unexplained. This sample has some 94,000 clones in its table, and roughly 72% of those were observed once. The top ten clonotypes cover around 25% of the sample. Sequencing input: peripheral blood. Receptor source: an older woman in a cohort sampled during active or convalescent COVID-19.

The chain combines TRBV7-2 with TRBJ2-7, with 8 bases identical to TRBD2. The CDR3 covers 13 residues. Germline V gene sequence: CDR1 SGHTA, CDR2 FQGNSA. The J segment lost 3 bases and the V segment lost 2 bases, leaving 0 bases of the junction unmatched. The chain's CDR3 is CASSLTSGYEQYF. CDR3 nucleotides: TGTGCCAGCAGCTTAACTAGCGGCTACGAGCAGTACTTC.

The chain couples TRBV18 to TRBJ2-1; 10 nucleotides match TRBD2. Trimming at V came to 0 bases and at J to 9 bases, leaving 14 bases not matched to a gene. The CDR3 covers 18 residues. Germline CDR1 is KGHSH and CDR2 is LQKENI. The CDR3 spells CASSPPVGASGGLGEQFF. CDR3 nucleotides: TGTGCCAGCTCACCACCGGTTGGAGCTAGCGGGGGTCTAGGTGAGCAGTTCTTC.

V usage is TRBV4-2 and J usage is TRBJ2-5, with a tentative D call TRBD1 (5 bases). V was cut by 0 bases and J by 4 bases, with 15 bases left in between. Looked up from germline, CDR1 is LGHNA and CDR2 is YNFKEQ. The CDR3 consists of 16 residues. As DNA, the CDR3 is TGTGCCAGCAGCCAAGATGGAACAGGAGAGGTAGAGACCCAGTACTTC. Amino acids: CASSQDGTGEVETQYF.

This clone was recorded only once. The V gene is TRBV18, the J gene TRBJ2-7; 7 bases line up with TRBD1. V gave up 6 bases and J gave up 5 bases; unmatched junction bases: 19. This CDR3 region has 17 residues. CDR1 KGHSH and CDR2 LQKENI come from the germline V gene. CDR3 bases: TGTGCCAGCTCTCGGATAGGGGGCCCCTCTCGGACGAACGAGCAGTACTTC. Translating gives CASSRIGGPSRTNEQYF.

This chain connects TRBV2 to TRBJ1-1, with D possibly being TRBD1 (5 bases). The V gene's germline CDR1 is SNHLY and CDR2 FYNNEI. This CDR3 spans 14 amino acids. Between the trimmed V and J ends, which lost 6 bases and 4 bases, there was a span of 15 bases. The CDR3 reads CASRRGVGTTEAFF. The CDR3 region has the DNA TGTGCCAGCAGGCGGGGGGTGGGGACCACTGAAGCTTTCTTT.

V is TRBV6-2 or TRBV6-3 and J is TRBJ1-1, with D perhaps TRBD1 (6 bases). Trimming took off 2 bases at V and 6 bases at J, with 19 bases between the two ends. The CDR3 has 16 residues. The germline V gene encodes CDR1 MNHEY and CDR2 SVGEGT. The chain's CDR3 is CASSYARGRGDPEAFF. CDR3 DNA sequence: TGTGCCAGCAGTTACGCTCGAGGCAGGGGCGATCCTGAAGCTTTCTTT.

V usage is TRBV3-1 (or the pseudogene TRBV3-2) and J usage is TRBJ2-5; the match to TRBD1 covers 7 bases. The V gene end was trimmed by 1 base and the J gene end by 2 bases; junction bases not matched to a gene: 28. CDR1 is LGHDT and CDR2 is YNNKEL in the germline V gene (reference sequence). CDR3 length equals 23 residues. The CDR3, as DNA: TGTGCCAGCAGCCAAGTTCTAGATTTTGCCCCCAAAGACACCCACAGGGGTCAAGAGACCCAGTACTTC. Amino acid sequence: CASSQVLDFAPKDTHRGQETQYF.

The chain uses TRBV7-8 and TRBJ1-5; D is unresolved. CDR3 length: 13 residues. Germline V gene data show CDR1 as SGHVS and CDR2 as FQNEAQ. V was cut by 2 bases and J by 4 bases, with 6 bases left in between. This chain's CDR3 is CASSLWANQPQHF. CDR3 bases: TGTGCCAGCAGCTTATGGGCTAATCAGCCCCAGCATTTT.

This chain links TRBV5-1 with TRBJ2-5; TRBD2 might be the D (6 bases). Germline V lookup: CDR1 SGHRS, CDR2 YFSETQ. Trimming took 2 bases from V and 7 from J, leaving 12 bases between them. CDR3 size: 13 residues. CDR3 sequence: CASSFTVEGTQYF. CDR3 nucleotide sequence: TGCGCCAGCAGCTTCACCGTGGAGGGGACCCAGTACTTC.

The table lists this clone with many counts. The chain has TRBV28 and TRBJ2-2; D is possibly TRBD1 (5 bases). CDR3 size: 15 residues. CDR1 is MDHEN, CDR2 SYDVKM, per germline. Trimming took off 6 bases at V and 4 bases at J, with 15 bases between the two ends. CDR3 sequence: CASRPTASSTGELFF. The CDR3 nucleotides are TGTGCCAGCAGGCCGACAGCCTCGAGCACCGGGGAGCTGTTTTTT. The complete variable domain, with remaining parts taken from reference TRBV28 and TRBJ2-2, reads DVKVTQSSRYLVKRTGEKVFLECVQDMDHENMFWYRQDPGLGLRLIYFSYDVKMKEKGDIPEGYSVSREKKERFSLILESASTNQTSMYLCASRPTASSTGELFFGEGSRLTVL.

The chain couples TRBV27 to TRBJ1-2; 11 bases map to TRBD1. The J segment lost 4 bases and the V segment lost 4 bases, leaving 2 bases of the junction unmatched. The CDR3 sequence is 14 residues long. The germline V gene has CDR1 MNHEY and CDR2 SMNVEV (reference sequence). The CDR3 DNA is TGTGCCAGCAGTTACGGGACAGGGGGCTATGGCTACACCTTC. Residues: CASSYGTGGYGYTF.

The chain has TRBV4-2 and TRBJ2-5; 8 bases are shared with TRBD2. Germline V gene data show CDR1 as LGHNA and CDR2 as YNFKEQ. The CDR3 has 16 amino acids. V was clipped by 2 bases and J by 0 bases; unmatched bases: 5. DNA of the CDR3: TGTGCCAGCAGCCAACGTAGCGGGGCAAACCAAGAGACCCAGTACTTC. It codes for CASSQRSGANQETQYF.

V usage is TRBV18 and J usage is TRBJ1-1; a weak D match, TRBD1 (5 bases). The CDR3 extends over 19 amino acids. V was trimmed by 0 bases and J by 4 bases, leaving 24 bases between them. Germline lookup yields CDR1 KGHSH and CDR2 LQKENI. For the CDR3, the DNA is TGTGCCAGCTCACCACCGTGGTTTTTACGGACAACTTGGGGCACTGAAGCTTTCTTT. This translates into CASSPPWFLRTTWGTEAFF.

The genes are TRBV7-9 and TRBJ1-2; D unresolved. Germline V gene sequence: CDR1 SEHNR, CDR2 FQNEAQ (reference sequence). V gave up 2 bases and J gave up 4 bases, with 8 bases separating them. The CDR3 is made up of 13 amino acids. The CDR3 sequence: CASSLTFGYGYTF. CDR3 in DNA: TGTGCCAGCAGCTTAACTTTTGGCTATGGCTACACCTTC. Supplemented by reference TRBV7-9 and TRBJ1-2, the full variable domain reads DTGVSQNPRHKITKRGQNVTFRCDPISEHNRLYWYRQTLGQGPEFLTYFQNEAQLEKSRLLSDRFSAERPKGSFSTLEIQRTEQGDSAMYLCASSLTFGYGYTFGSGTRLTVV.

The J gene is TRBJ1-3, the V gene TRBV6-5; D remains ambiguous. Trimming shortened V by 7 bases and J by 4 bases, and 14 bases separated the two germline ends. Germline V gene data show CDR1 as MNHEY and CDR2 as SVGAGI. The CDR3 runs to 14 residues. Here the CDR3 reads CASTPLVGGNTIYF. The DNA for the CDR3 is TGTGCCAGCACCCCACTTGTGGGCGGAAACACCATATATTTT.

This clone was observed at least ten times. Other DNA sequences in the sample encode the same CDR3. V usage is TRBV19 and J usage is TRBJ2-3; tentatively, D is TRBD2 (6 bases). Germline CDR1 is LNHDA and CDR2 is SQIVND (reference sequence). This CDR3 is 13 amino acids long. Between the trimmed V and J ends, which lost 3 bases and 3 bases, there was a span of 7 bases. The CDR3 sequence is CASSIRGTDTQYF. The CDR3 DNA sequence: TGTGCCAGTAGTATTCGGGGGACAGATACGCAGTATTTT.

This clone was recorded once. The CDR3 here is CASSKGSQGIFSYEQYF. CDR3 nucleotide sequence: TGTGCCAGCAGCAAGGGCTCACAGGGGATCTTTTCCTACGAGCAGTACTTC. V is TRBV13 and J is TRBJ2-7, with 7 bases identical to TRBD1. From germline, CDR1 is PRHDT and CDR2 FYEKMQ (reference sequence). CDR3 length: 17 amino acids. V shed 5 bases, J shed 1 base, and the junction held 14 bases outside the gene matches.

This clone appeared a few times. The genes are TRBV27 and TRBJ1-4, with TRBD1 identical over 9 bases. This CDR3 is built from 15 residues. With V trimmed by 5 bases and J by 4 bases, 5 bases remained unmatched. Germline CDR1 and CDR2: MNHEY and SMNVEV (reference sequence). The CDR3 bases are TGTGCCAGCAGTGCACCGGGACAGGGTAATGAAAAACTGTTTTTT. It is translated as CASSAPGQGNEKLFF.

The V gene is TRBV11-2, the J gene TRBJ2-1, with TRBD2 matching 13 bases. The ends lost 4 bases at V and 5 bases at J; junction bases unmatched: 5. The germline V gene encodes CDR1 SGHAT and CDR2 FQNNGV. The CDR3 has 16 residues. CDR3: CASSSLTSGGNNEQFF. Written as DNA, the CDR3 is TGTGCCAGCAGCTCCTTGACTAGCGGGGGGAACAATGAGCAGTTCTTC.

J is TRBJ1-1 and V is TRBV6-5; D remains ambiguous. V lost 0 bases and J lost 5, with 16 bases in between. The CDR3 extends over 16 amino acids. The V gene's germline CDR1 is MNHEY and CDR2 SVGAGI. The CDR3 DNA reads as TGTGCCAGCAGTTACTCGGGCCCAATCGGATCTACTGAAGCTTTCTTT. Protein: CASSYSGPIGSTEAFF.

The chain combines TRBV2 with TRBJ1-3; TRBD1 matches 9 bases. V trimming: 5 bases; J trimming: 4 bases; junction bases outside the gene matches: 6. The germline CDR1 and CDR2 sequences are SNHLY and FYNNEI. The CDR3 sequence is 15 residues long. CDR3 region: CASSTGTGLGNTIYF. CDR3 sequence (DNA): TGTGCCAGCAGTACCGGGACAGGGTTAGGAAACACCATATATTTT.

The chain carries TRBV9 and TRBJ1-6; possible D gene TRBD1, 5 bases. The V gene lost 0 bases and the J gene lost 4 bases, with 14 bases spanning the gap. Germline CDR1 reads SGDLS; CDR2 reads YYNGEE. The CDR3 consists of 17 residues. As DNA, the CDR3 is TGTGCCAGCAGCGTAGCTCAAACGGGACTTTATAATTCACCCCTCCACTTT. This sequence encodes CASSVAQTGLYNSPLHF.

The rearrangement uses TRBV7-9 and TRBJ1-1, with a tentative D call TRBD1 (5 bases). Between the trimmed V and J ends, which lost 5 bases and 1 base, there was a span of 11 bases. Germline V gene lookup returns CDR1 SEHNR and CDR2 FQNEAQ (reference sequence). There are 14 residues in the CDR3. The CDR3 bases are TGTGCCAGCAGCCCCCGACAGAGGAACACTGAAGCTTTCTTT. This gives the protein CASSPRQRNTEAFF.

V usage is TRBV3-1 (or the pseudogene TRBV3-2) and J usage is TRBJ2-7; TRBD1 matches at 7 bases. CDR1 and CDR2 from the germline V gene are LGHDT and YNNKEL (reference sequence). This CDR3 has 12 residues. Trimming removed 3 bases from V and 4 bases from J; junction bases left unmatched: 0. CDR3 region: CASSQTGYEQYF. CDR3 DNA: TGTGCCAGCAGCCAGACAGGGTACGAGCAGTACTTC.

The rearrangement links TRBV10-2 to TRBJ2-3; D not certain. The CDR3 totals 14 residues. Germline V CDR1 and CDR2: WSHSY, SAAADI. The germline V and J ends were trimmed by 3 bases and 2 bases, with 9 bases remaining between them. The CDR3 loop is CASSDVEITDTQYF. The DNA for the CDR3 is TGCGCCAGCAGTGATGTAGAGATCACAGATACGCAGTATTTT.